The TCR beta chain under discussion was sequenced for a study of cytomegalovirus exposure and HLA in healthy donors. The CDR3 sequence is 13 residues long. V gave up 7 bases and J gave up 6 bases; unmatched junction bases: 5. Germline-derived CDR1 and CDR2 are SGHTA and FQGTGA. This clone appeared a few times. Its antigen remains unknown. Study-wide results and caveats: Likely technical artifact: a cluster of highly shared sequence variants. The study designated fewer than 200 TCR beta chains cytomegalovirus-associated.

Vbeta (60) and Jbeta (13) primers were used in the PCR. Here immunoSEQ multiplex PCR was the method, and the copy in TCRdb shows in-frame clones only, minus some. The sample lists about 89,000 clones, over 8% occurring once. The origin of this receptor is a man aged 45-60 years in good health and CMV-seropositive. The material sequenced was PBMCs. This rearrangement joins TRBV7-3 to TRBJ2-1; 8 bases are a match to TRBD2. The CDR3 spells CASTLAGSNEQFF. The CDR3 DNA is TGTGCCAGCACCCTAGCGGGCTCCAATGAGCAGTTCTTC.